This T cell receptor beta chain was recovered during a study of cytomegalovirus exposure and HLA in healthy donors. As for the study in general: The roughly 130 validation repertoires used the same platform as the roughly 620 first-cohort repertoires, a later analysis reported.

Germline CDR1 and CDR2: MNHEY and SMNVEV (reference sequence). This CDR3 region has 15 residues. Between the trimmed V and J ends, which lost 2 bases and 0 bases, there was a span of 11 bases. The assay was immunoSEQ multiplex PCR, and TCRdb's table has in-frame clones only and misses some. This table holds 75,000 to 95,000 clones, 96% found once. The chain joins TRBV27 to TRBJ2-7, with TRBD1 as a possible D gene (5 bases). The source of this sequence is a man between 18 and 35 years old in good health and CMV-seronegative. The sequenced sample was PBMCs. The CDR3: CASSLGAYISYEQYF. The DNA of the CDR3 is TGTGCCAGCAGTTTAGGGGCCTATATCTCCTACGAGCAGTACTTC.